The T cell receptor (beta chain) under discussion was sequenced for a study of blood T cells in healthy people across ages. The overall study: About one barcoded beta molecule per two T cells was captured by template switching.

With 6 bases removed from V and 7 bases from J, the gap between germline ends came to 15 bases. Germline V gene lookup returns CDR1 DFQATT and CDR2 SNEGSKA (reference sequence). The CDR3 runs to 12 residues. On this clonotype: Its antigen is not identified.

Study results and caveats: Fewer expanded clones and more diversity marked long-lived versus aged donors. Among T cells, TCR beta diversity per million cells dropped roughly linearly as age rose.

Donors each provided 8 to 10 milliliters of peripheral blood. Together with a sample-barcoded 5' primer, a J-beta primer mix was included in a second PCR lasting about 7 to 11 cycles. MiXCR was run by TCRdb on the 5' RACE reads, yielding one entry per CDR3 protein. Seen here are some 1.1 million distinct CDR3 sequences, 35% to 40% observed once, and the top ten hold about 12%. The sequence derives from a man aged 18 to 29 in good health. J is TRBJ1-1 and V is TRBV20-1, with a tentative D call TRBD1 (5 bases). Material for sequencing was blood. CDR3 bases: TGCAGTGCCAAGGTCGGGGGTAGTGAAGCTTTCTTT. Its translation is CSAKVGGSEAFF.